Listed below are T cell receptor beta chains from one sample, sequenced in a study of blood T cells in healthy people across ages. Each CDR3 protein is one row after TCRdb ran MiXCR on the 5' RACE reads. The data show fewer than 900,000 distinct CDR3 sequences, with about 40% seen just once and 20% to 25% held by the top ten. Material: blood. The source is a woman aged 55-69 years in good health. The CDR3 runs from the conserved cysteine through the conserved F or W. The D gene is left open where the match is weak. Only part of the rows carry a size: once, few, many, or a class if the clone is expanded.

j_call: TRBJ2-7; d_call: NA; clone_size: NA; v_call: TRBV7-2; cdr3_nt: TGTGCCAGCAGCTTAGAAGCAGCCAATTCAAACGAGCAGTACTTC; cdr3_aa: CASSLEAANSNEQYF
j_call: TRBJ2-1; d_call: TRBD2; clone_size: NA; v_call: TRBV28; cdr3_nt: TGTGCCAGCAGTTTACCCGGCGGGGGGGGGTACAGGGAGCAGTTCTTC; cdr3_aa: CASSLPGGGGYREQFF
j_call: TRBJ2-1; d_call: TRBD2; clone_size: few; v_call: TRBV28; cdr3_nt: TGTGCCAGCAGGTCGTTGGGGGGAGGGGACTTCTACAATGAGCAGTTCTTC; cdr3_aa: CASRSLGGGDFYNEQFF
j_call: TRBJ2-3; d_call: TRBD2; clone_size: NA; v_call: TRBV4-3; cdr3_nt: TGCGCCAGCAGCCGTCTCCCCTGGACTAGCGGAAACACAGATACGCAGTATTTT; cdr3_aa: CASSRLPWTSGNTDTQYF
j_call: TRBJ2-3; d_call: NA; clone_size: few; v_call: TRBV6-1; cdr3_nt: TGTGCCATCACCTGGGATTTCACAGATACGCAGTATTTT; cdr3_aa: CAITWDFTDTQYF
j_call: TRBJ1-2; d_call: NA; clone_size: NA; v_call: TRBV30; cdr3_nt: TGTGCCTGGAGTGGAGGGGCGGTCTATGGCTACACCTTC; cdr3_aa: CAWSGGAVYGYTF
j_call: TRBJ2-5; d_call: NA; clone_size: many; v_call: TRBV10-3; cdr3_nt: TGTGCCATCAGGAACGCGGACGGGGCACACCAAGAGACCCAGTACTTC; cdr3_aa: CAIRNADGAHQETQYF
j_call: TRBJ2-7; d_call: NA; clone_size: NA; v_call: TRBV10-3; cdr3_nt: TGTGCCATCACCCAGGGCGACGAGCAGTACTTC; cdr3_aa: CAITQGDEQYF
j_call: TRBJ1-1; d_call: NA; clone_size: NA; v_call: TRBV5-1; cdr3_nt: TGCGCCAGCTACGCCTCACAGGGAGAAGCTTTCTTT; cdr3_aa: CASYASQGEAFF
j_call: TRBJ2-7; d_call: NA; clone_size: NA; v_call: TRBV20-1; cdr3_nt: TGCAGTGCTAGAGTCGCTAGCCGGGAGGAGCAGTACTTC; cdr3_aa: CSARVASREEQYF
j_call: TRBJ1-6; d_call: TRBD1; clone_size: few; v_call: TRBV18; cdr3_nt: TGTGCCAGCTCACCCACGACAGGGACAAATTCACCCCTCCACTTT; cdr3_aa: CASSPTTGTNSPLHF
j_call: TRBJ2-5; d_call: TRBD1; clone_size: NA; v_call: TRBV20-1; cdr3_nt: TGCAGTGCTAGAGATCCGGGACAGGGGGATGAGACCCAGTACTTC; cdr3_aa: CSARDPGQGDETQYF
j_call: TRBJ1-5; d_call: NA; clone_size: NA; v_call: TRBV30; cdr3_nt: TGTGCCTGGAGTGCCTTGGGAGGGAATCAGCCCCAGCATTTT; cdr3_aa: CAWSALGGNQPQHF
j_call: TRBJ2-7; d_call: NA; clone_size: NA; v_call: TRBV10-3; cdr3_nt: TGTGCCATCAGTGGCGAAGGCTCAGGGCTCGACGAGCAGTACTTC; cdr3_aa: CAISGEGSGLDEQYF
j_call: TRBJ1-2; d_call: NA; clone_size: NA; v_call: TRBV27; cdr3_nt: TGTGCCAGCGGTGGGGAAGGCGGCTACACCTTC; cdr3_aa: CASGGEGGYTF
j_call: TRBJ2-5; d_call: TRBD2; clone_size: few; v_call: TRBV6-6; cdr3_nt: TGTGCCAGCAGTTACTCGATGGCTAGCGGGATAGAGACCCAGTACTTC; cdr3_aa: CASSYSMASGIETQYF
j_call: TRBJ2-5; d_call: NA; clone_size: NA; v_call: TRBV10-3; cdr3_nt: TGTGCCATCAGTAACCAACTCACAGGGTCTCAAGAGACCCAGTACTTC; cdr3_aa: CAISNQLTGSQETQYF
j_call: TRBJ2-1; d_call: TRBD2; clone_size: few; v_call: TRBV3-1; cdr3_nt: TGTGCCAGCAGCCAGGCGGGAGCGGGATCCTACAATGAGCAGTTCTTC; cdr3_aa: CASSQAGAGSYNEQFF
j_call: TRBJ1-1; d_call: NA; clone_size: NA; v_call: TRBV3-1; cdr3_nt: TGTGCCAGCAGCCCCTTATGGGACGGGAACACTGAAGCTTTCTTT; cdr3_aa: CASSPLWDGNTEAFF
j_call: TRBJ2-7; d_call: TRBD1; clone_size: many; v_call: TRBV12-3/TRBV12-4; cdr3_nt: TGTGCCAGCAGTTTAGATGTGGGACAGTCCTACGAGCAGTACTTC; cdr3_aa: CASSLDVGQSYEQYF
j_call: TRBJ1-2; d_call: TRBD1; clone_size: NA; v_call: TRBV3-1; cdr3_nt: TGTGCCAGCAGCCGCCCAACAGGGGCCTATGGCTACACCTTC; cdr3_aa: CASSRPTGAYGYTF
j_call: TRBJ2-1; d_call: NA; clone_size: NA; v_call: TRBV12-3/TRBV12-4; cdr3_nt: TGTGCCAGCACTGACAATCAGGGCAATGAGCAGTTCTTC; cdr3_aa: CASTDNQGNEQFF
j_call: TRBJ2-7; d_call: NA; clone_size: few; v_call: TRBV4-1; cdr3_nt: TGCGCCAGCAGCCAAGAAGAGGTAGGGTTTGAGGGTGGCGAGCAGTACTTC; cdr3_aa: CASSQEEVGFEGGEQYF
j_call: TRBJ1-2; d_call: NA; clone_size: NA; v_call: TRBV15; cdr3_nt: TGTGCCACCAGCAGAGAGGTGGGCGGCTACACCTTC; cdr3_aa: CATSREVGGYTF
j_call: TRBJ2-3; d_call: TRBD2; clone_size: few; v_call: TRBV5-1; cdr3_nt: TGCGCCAGCAGCTCCGGGCCCCCGGGACTAGCGGGGAGCACAGATACGCAGTATTTT; cdr3_aa: CASSSGPPGLAGSTDTQYF
j_call: TRBJ1-3; d_call: NA; clone_size: few; v_call: TRBV13; cdr3_nt: TGTGCCAGCAGCCTCCGCTCCTACAGGGACGGAAACACCATATATTTT; cdr3_aa: CASSLRSYRDGNTIYF
j_call: TRBJ1-1; d_call: NA; clone_size: NA; v_call: TRBV7-2; cdr3_nt: TGTGCCAGCAGCCCTGGGGGCAGTGAAGCTTTCTTT; cdr3_aa: CASSPGGSEAFF
j_call: TRBJ2-1; d_call: TRBD2; clone_size: NA; v_call: TRBV6-2/TRBV6-3; cdr3_nt: TGTGCCAGCAGTAGGAGCGGGAGGGTGGGCAATGAGCAGTTCTTC; cdr3_aa: CASSRSGRVGNEQFF
j_call: TRBJ2-6; d_call: NA; clone_size: NA; v_call: TRBV4-1; cdr3_nt: TGCGCCAGCAGCCAAGACGGGGTCACTGGGGCCAACGTCCTGACTTTC; cdr3_aa: CASSQDGVTGANVLTF
j_call: TRBJ2-3; d_call: TRBD1; clone_size: few; v_call: TRBV7-3; cdr3_nt: TGTGCCTCGGCCCCGGGACAGGGGACAGATACGCAGTATTTT; cdr3_aa: CASAPGQGTDTQYF
j_call: TRBJ1-1; d_call: NA; clone_size: NA; v_call: TRBV28; cdr3_nt: TGTGTCAGCCTTAGGGGAGGGAAGAACACTGAAGCTTTCTTT; cdr3_aa: CVSLRGGKNTEAFF